This TCR beta chain came from a study of CD8 T cells in Susac syndrome. The CDR3 contains 13 residues. V was trimmed by 7 bases and J by 5 bases, leaving 15 bases between them. Germline CDR1 reads SQVTM; CDR2 reads ANQGSEA. Reverse transcription of 0.5 to 1 ug RNA was performed with random hexamers. TCRdb analysed the immunoSEQ multiplex PCR reads with MiXCR anew, one entry per CDR3 protein. Among some 160,000 distinct CDR3 sequences listed, under 95% were seen once. This clonotype originated in a human donor with Susac syndrome. Sample: CD4+ T cells from PBMCs. The chain links TRBV29-1 to TRBJ1-5; D not certain. CDR3 residues: CSAGVGSDQPQHF. DNA of the CDR3: TGCAGCGCCGGCGTGGGGAGCGATCAGCCCCAGCATTTT.